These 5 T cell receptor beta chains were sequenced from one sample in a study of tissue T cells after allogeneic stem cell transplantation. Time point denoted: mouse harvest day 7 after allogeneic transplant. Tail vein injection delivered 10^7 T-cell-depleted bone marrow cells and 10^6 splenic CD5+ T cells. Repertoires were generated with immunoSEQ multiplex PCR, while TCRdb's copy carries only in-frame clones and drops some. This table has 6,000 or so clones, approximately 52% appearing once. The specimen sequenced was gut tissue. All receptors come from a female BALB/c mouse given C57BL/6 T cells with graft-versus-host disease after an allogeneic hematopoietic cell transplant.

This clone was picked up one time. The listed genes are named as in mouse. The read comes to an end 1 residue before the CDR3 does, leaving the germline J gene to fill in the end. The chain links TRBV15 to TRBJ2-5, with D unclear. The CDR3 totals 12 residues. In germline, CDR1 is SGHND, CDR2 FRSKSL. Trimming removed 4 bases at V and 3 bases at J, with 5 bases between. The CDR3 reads CASSSSQDTQYF. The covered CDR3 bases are TGTGCCAGCAGTTCCAGTCAAGACACCCAGTAC.

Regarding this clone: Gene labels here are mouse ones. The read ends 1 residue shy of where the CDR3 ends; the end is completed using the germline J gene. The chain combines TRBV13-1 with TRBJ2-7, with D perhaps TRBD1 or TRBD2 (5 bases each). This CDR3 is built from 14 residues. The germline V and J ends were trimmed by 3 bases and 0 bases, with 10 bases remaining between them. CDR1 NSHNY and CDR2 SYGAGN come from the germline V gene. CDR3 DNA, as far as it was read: TGTGCCAGCAGTGGGGGACCGAGCTCCTATGAACAGTAC. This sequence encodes CASSGGPSSYEQY. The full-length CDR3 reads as CASSGGPSSYEQYF.

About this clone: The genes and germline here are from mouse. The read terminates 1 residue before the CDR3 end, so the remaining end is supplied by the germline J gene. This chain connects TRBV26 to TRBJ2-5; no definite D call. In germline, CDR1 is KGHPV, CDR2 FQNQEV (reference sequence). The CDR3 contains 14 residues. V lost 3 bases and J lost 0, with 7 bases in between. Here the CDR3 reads CASSLALNQDTQYF. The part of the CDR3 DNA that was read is TGTGCCAGCAGTCTCGCACTTAACCAAGACACCCAGTAC.

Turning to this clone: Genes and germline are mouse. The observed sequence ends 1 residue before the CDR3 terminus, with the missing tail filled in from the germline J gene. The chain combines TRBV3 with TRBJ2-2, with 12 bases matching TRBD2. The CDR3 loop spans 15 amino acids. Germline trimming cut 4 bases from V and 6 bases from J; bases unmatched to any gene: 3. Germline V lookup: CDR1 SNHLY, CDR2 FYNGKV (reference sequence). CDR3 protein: CASSSDWGGPGQLYF. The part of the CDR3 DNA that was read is TGTGCCAGCAGCTCCGACTGGGGGGGCCCCGGGCAGCTCTAC.

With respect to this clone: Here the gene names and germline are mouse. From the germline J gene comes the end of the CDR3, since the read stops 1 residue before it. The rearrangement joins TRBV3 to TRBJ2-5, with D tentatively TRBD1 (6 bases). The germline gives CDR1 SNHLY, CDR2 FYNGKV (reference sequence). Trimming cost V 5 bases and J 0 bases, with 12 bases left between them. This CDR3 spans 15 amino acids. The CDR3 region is CASSPYRVNQDTQYF. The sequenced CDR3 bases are TGTGCCAGCAGCCCCTACAGGGTTAACCAAGACACCCAGTAC. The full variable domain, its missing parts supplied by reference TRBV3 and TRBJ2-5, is GPKVLQIPSHQIIDMGQMVTLNCDPVSNHLYFYWYKQILGQQMEFLVNFYNGKVMEKSKLFKDQFSVERPDGSYFTLKIQPTALEDSAVYFCASSPYRVNQDTQYFGPGTRLLVL.